One and the same sample provided the 5 T cell receptor beta chains below, sequenced in a study of cytomegalovirus exposure and HLA in healthy donors. TCRdb's table, derived via immunoSEQ multiplex PCR, lists solely in-frame clones and lacks some. The table shows about 79,000 clones, with roughly 93% occurring only once. The specimen was PBMCs. The source is a woman in her thirties in good health and CMV-seronegative.

CDR3 sequence reads: CAWRGQGFTEAFF. In nucleotides, the CDR3 is TGTGCCTGGAGGGGGCAGGGGTTCACTGAAGCTTTCTTT. The rearrangement joins TRBV30 to TRBJ1-1, with a tentative D call TRBD1 (6 bases). V gave up 3 bases and J gave up 4 bases, with 12 bases separating them. This CDR3 is 13 amino acids long. Germline lookup yields CDR1 GTSNPN and CDR2 SVGIG (reference sequence).

The gene calls are TRBV30 and TRBJ2-1; the match to TRBD2 covers 7 bases. Per germline, CDR1 GTSNPN and CDR2 SVGIG (reference sequence). The CDR3 is made up of 16 amino acids. Trimming removed 3 bases from V and 0 bases from J; junction bases left unmatched: 8. CDR3 sequence: CAWRFSGYTSYNEQFF. CDR3 coding DNA: TGTGCCTGGAGGTTTAGCGGGTACACCTCCTACAATGAGCAGTTCTTC.

This rearrangement joins TRBV28 to TRBJ2-1, with D possibly being TRBD1 (6 bases). Trimming removed 5 bases from V and 8 bases from J, with 19 bases in between. There are 15 residues in the CDR3. CDR1 is MDHEN, CDR2 SYDVKM, per germline. CDR3 protein: CASSPTGSRRDEQFF. The CDR3 DNA sequence: TGTGCCAGCAGTCCTACAGGGAGCCGTAGGGATGAGCAGTTCTTC.

This chain uses TRBV4-2 with TRBJ1-4, with 7 bases that match TRBD1. This CDR3 region has 20 residues. After removal of 3 bases from V and 5 bases from J, the junction contained 21 bases not matched to a gene. Germline lookup yields CDR1 LGHNA and CDR2 YNFKEQ. The CDR3 coding sequence is TGTGCCAGCAGCCATACAATCGTCCAGGGGGTCTATCAGCTGAATGAAAAACTGTTTTTT. Translation: CASSHTIVQGVYQLNEKLFF.

The V gene is TRBV7-3, the J gene TRBJ2-1, with 9 bases lining up with TRBD2. Germline V gene lookup returns CDR1 SGHTA and CDR2 FQGTGA. CDR3 length equals 15 residues. V shed 1 base and J 9 bases; nucleotides not matched to a gene: 7. The CDR3 coding sequence is TGTGCCAGCAGCTTAATAGCGGGAGTATCTGGTGAGCAGTTCTTC. Protein product: CASSLIAGVSGEQFF.